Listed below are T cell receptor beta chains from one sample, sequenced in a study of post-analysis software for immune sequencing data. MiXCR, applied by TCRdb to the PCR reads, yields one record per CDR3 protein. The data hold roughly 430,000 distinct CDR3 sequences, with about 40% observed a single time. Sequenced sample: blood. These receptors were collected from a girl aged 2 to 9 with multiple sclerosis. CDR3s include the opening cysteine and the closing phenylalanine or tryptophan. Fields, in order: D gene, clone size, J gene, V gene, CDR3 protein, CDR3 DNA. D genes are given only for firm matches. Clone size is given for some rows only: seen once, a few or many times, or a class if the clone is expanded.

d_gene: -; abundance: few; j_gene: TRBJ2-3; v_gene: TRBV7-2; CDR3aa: CASSLFSEGSDTQYF; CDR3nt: TGTGCCAGCAGCTTATTCTCTGAGGGTTCAGATACGCAGTATTTT
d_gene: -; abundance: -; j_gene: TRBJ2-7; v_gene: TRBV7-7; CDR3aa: CASSPNDHRSSYEQYF; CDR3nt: TGTGCTAGCAGTCCTAACGACCACAGGAGCTCCTACGAGCAGTACTTC
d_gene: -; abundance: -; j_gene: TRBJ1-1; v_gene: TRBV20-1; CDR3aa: CSASIPGVAEAFF; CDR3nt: TGCAGTGCTAGTATTCCGGGGGTCGCTGAAGCTTTCTTT
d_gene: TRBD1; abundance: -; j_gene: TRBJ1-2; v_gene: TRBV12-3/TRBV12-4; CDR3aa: CASSLGAGGQGYTF; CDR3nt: TGTGCCAGCAGTTTAGGGGCAGGGGGGCAAGGCTACACCTTC
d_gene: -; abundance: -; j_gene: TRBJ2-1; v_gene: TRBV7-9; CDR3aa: CASSARSDEQFF; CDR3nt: TGTGCCAGCAGCGCCAGGTCGGATGAGCAGTTCTTC
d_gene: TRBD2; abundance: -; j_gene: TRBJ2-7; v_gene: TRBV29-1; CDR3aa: CSVNRRGGLTYEQYF; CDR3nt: TGCAGCGTGAATCGTCGCGGGGGGCTCACCTACGAGCAGTACTTC
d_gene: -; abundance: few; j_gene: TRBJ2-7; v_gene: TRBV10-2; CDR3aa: CASSRPNGIAPYEQYF; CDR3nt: TGCGCCAGCAGTCGACCTAATGGTATCGCTCCCTACGAGCAGTACTTC
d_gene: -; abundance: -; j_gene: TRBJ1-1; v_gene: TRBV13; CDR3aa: CASSLGGRGWAEAFF; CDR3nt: TGTGCCAGCAGCTTAGGTGGCAGGGGTTGGGCTGAAGCTTTCTTT
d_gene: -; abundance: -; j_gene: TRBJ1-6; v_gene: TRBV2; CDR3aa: CASSSQIWTVSPLHF; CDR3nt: TGTGCCAGCAGCTCGCAAATTTGGACAGTTTCACCCCTCCACTTT
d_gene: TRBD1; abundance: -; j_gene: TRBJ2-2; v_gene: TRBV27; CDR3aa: CASSFIGTGLFSFGTGERFF; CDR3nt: TGTGCCAGCAGTTTTATCGGGACAGGGCTTTTTTCATTCGGCACCGGGGAGCGGTTTTTT
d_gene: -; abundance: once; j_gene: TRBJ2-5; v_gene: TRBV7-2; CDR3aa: CTSSYRPGAQETQYF; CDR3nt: TGTACCAGCAGCTATCGCCCGGGCGCTCAAGAGACCCAGTACTTC
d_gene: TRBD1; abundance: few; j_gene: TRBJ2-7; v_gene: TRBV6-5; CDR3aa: CASSGQGVYEQYF; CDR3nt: TGTGCCAGCAGTGGACAGGGAGTCTACGAGCAGTACTTC